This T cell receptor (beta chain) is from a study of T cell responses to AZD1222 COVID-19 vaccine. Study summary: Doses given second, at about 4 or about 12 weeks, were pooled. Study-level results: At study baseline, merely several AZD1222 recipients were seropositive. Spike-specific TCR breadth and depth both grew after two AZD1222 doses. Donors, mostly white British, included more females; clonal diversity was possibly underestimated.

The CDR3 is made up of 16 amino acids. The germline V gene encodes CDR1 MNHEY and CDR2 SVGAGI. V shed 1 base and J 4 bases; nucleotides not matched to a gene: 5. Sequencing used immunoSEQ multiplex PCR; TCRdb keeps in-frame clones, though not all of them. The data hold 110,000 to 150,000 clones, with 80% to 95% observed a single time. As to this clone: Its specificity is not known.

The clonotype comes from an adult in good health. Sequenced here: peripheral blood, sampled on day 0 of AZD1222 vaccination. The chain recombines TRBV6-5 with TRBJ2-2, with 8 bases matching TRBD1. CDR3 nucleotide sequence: TGTGCCAGCAGTTACTTGGGACAGGATCTCACCGGGGAGCTGTTTTTT. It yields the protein CASSYLGQDLTGELFF.